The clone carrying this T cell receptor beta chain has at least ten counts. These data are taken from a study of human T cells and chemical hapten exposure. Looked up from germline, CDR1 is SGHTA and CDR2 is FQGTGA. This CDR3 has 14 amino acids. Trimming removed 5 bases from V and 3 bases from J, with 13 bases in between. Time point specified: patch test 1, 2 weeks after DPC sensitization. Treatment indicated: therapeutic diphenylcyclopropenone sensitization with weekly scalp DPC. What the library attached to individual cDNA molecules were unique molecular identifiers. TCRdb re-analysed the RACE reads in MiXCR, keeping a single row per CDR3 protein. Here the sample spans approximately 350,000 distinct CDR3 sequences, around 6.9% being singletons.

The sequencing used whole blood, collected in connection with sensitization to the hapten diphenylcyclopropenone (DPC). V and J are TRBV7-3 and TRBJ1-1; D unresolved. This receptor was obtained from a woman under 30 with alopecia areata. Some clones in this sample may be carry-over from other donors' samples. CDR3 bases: TGTGCCAGCAGCCCCAGTGCCATGGACACTGAAGCTTTCTTT. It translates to CASSPSAMDTEAFF.